Listed here are 10 T cell receptor beta chains from one sample, sequenced in a study of cytomegalovirus exposure and HLA in healthy donors (dated by TCRdb to the late 2010s). The method was the immunoSEQ multiplex PCR assay. The immuneACCESS repertoire file appears here via TCRdb, limited to in-frame rearrangements. These files lack a portion of the clones; in checked studies, under half of the deficit traces to unresolved V genes, and the cause of the others is not known. The sample table contains over 150,000 clones; only one count was recorded for approximately 89% of them. The ten largest clones represent 4% to 5% of the sample. Input material: PBMCs. The origin of the receptors is a man younger than 35 in good health and CMV-seropositive.

This chain links TRBV7-9 with TRBJ2-1, with D perhaps TRBD2 (7 bases). Germline loops: CDR1 SEHNR, CDR2 FQNEAQ (reference sequence). Trimming left V 10 bases short and J 2 bases short, with 18 bases between. This CDR3 has 15 amino acids. This CDR3 reads CATPEGGAPYNEQFF. CDR3 sequence (DNA): TGTGCCACCCCTGAGGGGGGGGCGCCCTACAATGAGCAGTTCTTC. Looking up the rest from reference TRBV7-9 and TRBJ2-1 gives the full variable domain: DTGVSQNPRHKITKRGQNVTFRCDPISEHNRLYWYRQTLGQGPEFLTYFQNEAQLEKSRLLSDRFSAERPKGSFSTLEIQRTEQGDSAMYLCATPEGGAPYNEQFFGPGTRLTVL.

The chain uses TRBV10-3 and TRBJ2-1; 7 positions match TRBD2. Trimming at V came to 5 bases and at J to 2 bases, leaving 9 bases not matched to a gene. This CDR3 has 16 amino acids. Germline CDR1 reads ENHRY; CDR2 reads SYGVKD. The DNA for the CDR3 is TGTGCCATCAGTCTAGCGGCCTCACCCACCTACAATGAGCAGTTCTTC. Translated: CAISLAASPTYNEQFF.

The chain joins TRBV19 to TRBJ1-2; perhaps TRBD1 as D (5 bases). The germline CDR1 and CDR2 sequences are LNHDA and SQIVND (reference sequence). V gave up 6 bases and J gave up 3 bases, with 11 bases separating them. This CDR3 has 13 residues. The CDR3 sequence is CASSPDRYYGYTF. The CDR3 nucleotides are TGTGCCAGTAGCCCCGACAGATACTATGGCTACACCTTC.

The CDR3 DNA reads TGTGCCAGCAGTGATACTAGTCCGGCATACAATGAGCAGTTCTTC. It translates to CASSDTSPAYNEQFF. The chain carries TRBV6-1 and TRBJ2-1; D possibly corresponds to TRBD2 (5 bases). Trimming shortened V by 3 bases and J by 4 bases, and 13 bases separated the two germline ends. Germline assignment: CDR1 MNHNS and CDR2 SASEGT. The CDR3 is made up of 15 amino acids.

This chain uses TRBV28 with TRBJ2-4, with TRBD2 matching 8 bases. The CDR3 runs to 19 residues. Germline lookup yields CDR1 MDHEN and CDR2 SYDVKM. V shed 6 bases, J shed 0 bases, and the junction held 16 bases outside the gene matches. CDR3: CASSGRAWVTTLAKNIQYF. In DNA form, the CDR3 reads TGTGCCAGCAGCGGGAGGGCTTGGGTGACGACCCTAGCCAAAAACATTCAGTACTTC.

The chain is built from TRBV5-1 and TRBJ2-3; D is possibly TRBD2 (6 bases). CDR3 length: 16 residues. The V gene's germline CDR1 is SGHRS and CDR2 YFSETQ. The V end lost 1 base, the J end lost 2 bases, and 14 bases lay between the germline ends. The CDR3 coding sequence is TGCGCCAGCAGCTTGTCTGGCGGGATCTACACAGATACGCAGTATTTT. It encodes CASSLSGGIYTDTQYF.

The CDR3 reads CASSYWRGPANEKLFF. The DNA for the CDR3 is TGTGCCAGCAGTTACTGGCGGGGGCCGGCTAATGAAAAACTGTTTTTT. This sequence joins TRBV6-5 and TRBJ1-4; maybe TRBD1 (6 bases). The CDR3 totals 16 residues. Trimming pared 1 base from V and 3 bases from J, leaving 12 bases between. From germline, CDR1 is MNHEY and CDR2 SVGAGI.

This chain uses TRBV5-1 with TRBJ1-5, with a weak D call TRBD1 (5 bases). CDR1 is SGHRS and CDR2 is YFSETQ in the germline V gene. Deletions cut 3 bases from V and 8 bases from J, with 12 bases between. This CDR3 contains 13 residues. The chain's CDR3 is CASSSAGEKPQHF. The CDR3 coding sequence is TGCGCCAGCAGCTCCGCGGGGGAAAAGCCCCAGCATTTT. The full variable domain, with the rest looked up from reference TRBV5-1 and TRBJ1-5, is KAGVTQTPRYLIKTRGQQVTLSCSPISGHRSVSWYQQTPGQGLQFLFEYFSETQRNKGNFPGRFSGRQFSNSRSEMNVSTLELGDSALYLCASSSAGEKPQHFGDGTRLSIL.

A single count supports this clone. V and J are TRBV7-4 and TRBJ1-4; TRBD1 matches 9 bases. The CDR3 sequence is 15 residues long. V shed 3 bases and J 8 bases; nucleotides not matched to a gene: 7. Germline V gene data show CDR1 as SGHVT and CDR2 as SQSDAQ. The CDR3 loop reads CASSLPRTGEEKLFF. The CDR3 bases are TGTGCCAGCAGCTTGCCGAGGACAGGGGAGGAAAAACTGTTTTTT.

The chain carries TRBV11-3 and TRBJ2-3, with TRBD2 matching over 9 bases. The CDR3 has 15 residues. Trimming at V came to 8 bases and at J to 2 bases, leaving 8 bases not matched to a gene. Germline assignment: CDR1 SGHNT and CDR2 YENEEA. The CDR3 sequence is CASGPREGPTDTQYF. Here the CDR3 DNA reads TGTGCCAGCGGACCGCGGGAGGGCCCCACAGATACGCAGTATTTT.